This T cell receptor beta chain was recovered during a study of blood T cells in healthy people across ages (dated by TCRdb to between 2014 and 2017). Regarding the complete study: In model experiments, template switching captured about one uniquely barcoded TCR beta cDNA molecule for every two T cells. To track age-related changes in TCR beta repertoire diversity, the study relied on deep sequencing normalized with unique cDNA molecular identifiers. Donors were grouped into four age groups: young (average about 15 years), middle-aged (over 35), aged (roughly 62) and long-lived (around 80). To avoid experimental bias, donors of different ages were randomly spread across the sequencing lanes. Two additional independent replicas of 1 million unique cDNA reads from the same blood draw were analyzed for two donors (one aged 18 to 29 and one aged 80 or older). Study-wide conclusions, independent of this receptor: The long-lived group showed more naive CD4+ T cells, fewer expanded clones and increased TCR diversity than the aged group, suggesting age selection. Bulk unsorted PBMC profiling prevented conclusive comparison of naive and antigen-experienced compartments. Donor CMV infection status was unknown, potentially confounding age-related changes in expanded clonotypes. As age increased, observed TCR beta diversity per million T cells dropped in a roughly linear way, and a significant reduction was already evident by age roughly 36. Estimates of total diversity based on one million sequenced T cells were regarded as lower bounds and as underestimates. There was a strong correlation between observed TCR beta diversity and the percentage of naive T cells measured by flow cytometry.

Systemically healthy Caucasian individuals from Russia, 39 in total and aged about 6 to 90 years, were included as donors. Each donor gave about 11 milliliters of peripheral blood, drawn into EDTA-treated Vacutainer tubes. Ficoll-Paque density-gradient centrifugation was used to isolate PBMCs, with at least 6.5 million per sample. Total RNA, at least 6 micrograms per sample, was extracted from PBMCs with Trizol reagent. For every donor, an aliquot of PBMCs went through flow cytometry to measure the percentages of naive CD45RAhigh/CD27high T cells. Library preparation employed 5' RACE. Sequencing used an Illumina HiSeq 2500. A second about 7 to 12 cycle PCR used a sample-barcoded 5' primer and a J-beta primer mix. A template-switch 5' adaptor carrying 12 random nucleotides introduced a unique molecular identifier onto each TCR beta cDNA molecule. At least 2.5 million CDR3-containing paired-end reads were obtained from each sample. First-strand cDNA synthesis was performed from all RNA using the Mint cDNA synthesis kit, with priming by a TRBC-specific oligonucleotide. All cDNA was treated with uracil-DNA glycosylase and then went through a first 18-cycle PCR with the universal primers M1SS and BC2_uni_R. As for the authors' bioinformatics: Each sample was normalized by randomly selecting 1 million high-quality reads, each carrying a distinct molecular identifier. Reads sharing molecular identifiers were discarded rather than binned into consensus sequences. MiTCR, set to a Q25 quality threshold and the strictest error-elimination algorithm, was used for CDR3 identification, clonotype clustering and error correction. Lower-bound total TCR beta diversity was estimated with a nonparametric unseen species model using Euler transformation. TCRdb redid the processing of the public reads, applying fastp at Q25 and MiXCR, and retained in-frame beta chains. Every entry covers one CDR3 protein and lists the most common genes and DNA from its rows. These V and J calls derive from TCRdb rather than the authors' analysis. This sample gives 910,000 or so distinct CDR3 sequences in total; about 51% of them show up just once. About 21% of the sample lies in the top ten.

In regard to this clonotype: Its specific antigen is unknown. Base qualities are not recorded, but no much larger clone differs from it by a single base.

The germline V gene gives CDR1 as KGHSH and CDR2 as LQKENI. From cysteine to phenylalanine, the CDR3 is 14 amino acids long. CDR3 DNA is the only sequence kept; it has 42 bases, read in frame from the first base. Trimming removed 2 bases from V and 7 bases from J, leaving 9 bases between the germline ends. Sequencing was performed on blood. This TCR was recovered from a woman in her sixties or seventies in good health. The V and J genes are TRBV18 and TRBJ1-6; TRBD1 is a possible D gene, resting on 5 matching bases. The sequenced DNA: TGTGCCAGCTCACCATCAGGGTACAATTCACCCCTCCACTTT. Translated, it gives CASSPSGYNSPLHF.